This T cell receptor (beta chain) was retrieved from a study of blood T cell repertoires in COVID-19. Germline CDR1 reads LNHDA; CDR2 reads SQIVND (reference sequence). The CDR3 spans 15 residues. Losses at the gene ends were 6 bases for V and 9 bases for J; bases not matched to a gene: 13. This table comes from immunoSEQ multiplex PCR, and its TCRdb copy is limited to in-frame clones, with some not included. Among 240,000 or so clones listed, around 86% were seen once. This chain connects TRBV19 to TRBJ1-5, with 8 bases fitting TRBD1. This clonotype originated in a woman between 50 and 59 years old who had recovered from COVID-19. The source material was PBMCs or T cells enriched from blood (not recorded which). CDR3 amino acids: CASSSGQGLVGPQHF. The CDR3, as DNA: TGTGCCAGTAGCTCAGGACAGGGCCTCGTTGGGCCCCAGCATTTT.